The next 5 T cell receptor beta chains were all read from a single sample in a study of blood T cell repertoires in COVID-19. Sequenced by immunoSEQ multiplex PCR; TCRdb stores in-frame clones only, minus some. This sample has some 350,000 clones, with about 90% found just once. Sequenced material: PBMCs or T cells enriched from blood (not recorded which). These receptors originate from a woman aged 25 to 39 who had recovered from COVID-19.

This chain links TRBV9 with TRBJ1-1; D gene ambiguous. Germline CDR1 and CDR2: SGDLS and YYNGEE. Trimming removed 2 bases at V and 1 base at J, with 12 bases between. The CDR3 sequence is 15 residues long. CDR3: CASSVSLSGNTEAFF. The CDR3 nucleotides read TGTGCCAGCAGCGTCTCTTTATCCGGGAACACTGAAGCTTTCTTT.

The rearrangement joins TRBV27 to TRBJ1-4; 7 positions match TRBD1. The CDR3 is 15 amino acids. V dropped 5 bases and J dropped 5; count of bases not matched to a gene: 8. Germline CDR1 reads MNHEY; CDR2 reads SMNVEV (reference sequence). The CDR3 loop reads CASSQRTGRNEKLFF. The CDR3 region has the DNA TGTGCCAGCAGTCAGAGGACAGGCCGCAATGAAAAACTGTTTTTT.

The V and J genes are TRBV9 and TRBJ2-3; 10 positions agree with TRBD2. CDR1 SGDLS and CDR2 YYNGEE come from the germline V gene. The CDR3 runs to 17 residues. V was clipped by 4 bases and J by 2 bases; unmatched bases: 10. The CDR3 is CASSPYTGTSVTDTQYF. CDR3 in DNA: TGTGCCAGCAGCCCCTACACCGGGACTAGCGTCACAGATACGCAGTATTTT.

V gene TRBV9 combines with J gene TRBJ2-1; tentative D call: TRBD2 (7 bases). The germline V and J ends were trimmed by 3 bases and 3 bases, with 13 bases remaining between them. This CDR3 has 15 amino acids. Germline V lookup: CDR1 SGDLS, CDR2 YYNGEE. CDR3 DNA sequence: TGTGCCAGCAGCGGACGCGGGGGCGGCTACAATGAGCAGTTCTTC. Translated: CASSGRGGGYNEQFF.

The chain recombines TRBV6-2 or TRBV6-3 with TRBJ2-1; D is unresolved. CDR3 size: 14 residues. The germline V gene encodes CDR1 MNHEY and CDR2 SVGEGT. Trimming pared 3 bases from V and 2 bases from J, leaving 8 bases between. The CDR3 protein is CASSYGGAYNEQFF. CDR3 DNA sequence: TGTGCCAGCAGTTATGGCGGCGCCTACAATGAGCAGTTCTTC.